The T cell receptor beta chain described here comes from a study of cytomegalovirus exposure and HLA in healthy donors. Study in general: Earlier sequencing of about 179 million T cells yielded 100 million to 140 million unique TCR beta sequences.

Findings and limits, study-wide: According to a later analysis, most TCR beta chains associated with CMV appeared HLA-restricted. Many donors shared some public TCRs, even though most TCR sequences were rare. Later genetic work tied a missense DCLRE1C variant to beta-chain V and J trimming.

This CDR3 has 19 amino acids. The germline V gene encodes CDR1 SGHRS and CDR2 YFSETQ. With 60 Vbeta and 13 Jbeta primers, the PCR was carried out. Some clones are missing from TCRdb's copy, which holds only in-frame ones; the method was immunoSEQ multiplex PCR. This table holds 150,000 to 200,000 clones, 80% to 85% found once. There are a few counts of this clone. Its antigen remains unknown. The junction shows a germline mismatch at one end, possibly a read error. Sequencing was performed on PBMCs. This clonotype was obtained from a boy younger than 18 in good health and CMV-seronegative. The genes are TRBV5-1 and TRBJ1-5; the match to TRBD1 covers 7 bases. CDR3 bases: TGCGCCAGCAGCTTGGGGGGCACAGGGGCGGAGCATAGCACTCAGCCCCAGCATTTT. This translates into CASSLGGTGAEHSTQPQHF.